The clone carrying this T cell receptor (beta chain) was recorded many times. Its target is unknown. Control and CVID samples contributed equal amounts of genomic DNA. The method was immunoSEQ multiplex PCR; TCRdb's version includes in-frame clones alone and lacks a portion of them. The counts give about 40,000 clones, none of them seen only once; 1.3% to 1.5% is held by the top ten. This entry is derived from a study of T cell clonality in common variable immunodeficiency. Study conclusions and caveats: Fewer deletions and N-nucleotide insertions were reportedly seen in common variable immunodeficiency TCR beta sequences. Patient heterogeneity in the CVID cohort limited correlations between repertoire features and clinical complications.

This sequence originates from a person aged 18 to 69 in good health. The sequencing input was peripheral blood mononuclear cells.

The CDR3 sequence: CATATRNEQYF. CDR3 DNA, as far as it was read: TGTGCCACCGCCACTAGAAACGAG. The chain employs TRBV28 and TRBJ2-7, with D maybe TRBD2 (5 bases). The CDR3 end lies 3 residues beyond the end of the read and is filled in from the germline J gene. CDR1 and CDR2 from the germline V gene are MDHEN and SYDVKM. There are 11 residues in the CDR3. V shed 10 bases and J shed 5 bases, with 12 bases lying between them.